This T cell receptor (beta chain) originates from a study of blood T cell repertoires in COVID-19 (dated by TCRdb to between 2020 and 2021). About the investigation overall: Samples from collaborators originated in the United States, Italy and Spain and spanned both the acute and convalescent phases of COVID-19. HLA class I and class II types, where available, came from metadata supplied by the sample provider rather than from assay-based typing. The prospective study material was composed of cDNA or gDNA derived from T cells, B-cell-depleted T cells, or PBMCs. The repertoires were released in a freely available public database intended as a resource for research on the immune response to SARS-CoV-2. The samples were drawn from the first 160 participants of the ongoing ImmuneRACE study and from 950 to 1,500 subjects provided by 6 global collaborators. Subjects who had been exposed to COVID-19, were actively infected with it, or had recovered from it provided the deeply sampled blood TCRbeta repertoires that made up the dataset. The sample metadata nearly always contained a de-identified subject ID, COVID-19 status, age in years and sex.

TCRbeta CDR3 regions were amplified from genomic DNA by means of the immunoSEQ Assay, a bias-controlled multiplex PCR. Concerning the study's data processing: Within the assay, amplification of reference gene primers was used to estimate how many nucleated cells each sample contained. To quantify the absolute abundance of each unique TCRbeta CDR3 rearrangement, sequence reads were collapsed and filtered. For each sample, productive Simpson clonality was calculated as the square root of Simpson's diversity index over productive rearrangements. In its TCRdb copy, this immuneACCESS table keeps in-frame sequences only and misses some clones. Where compared with another copy, unresolved V genes explain less than half of these, and the others have no known cause. The DNA gave D and trimming, while V, J and clone size come from that table. In all, the sample holds fewer than 350,000 clones, and about 86% of those were seen once. Together, the top ten hold roughly 2.9% of the sample.

At the junction V is shortened by 6 bases and J by 5 bases; bases outside the gene matches: 10. Counted from cysteine to phenylalanine, this CDR3 has 14 amino acids. Only the CDR3 part of the read is kept: 42 bases, read in frame from the first base. CDR1 and CDR2, looked up from the germline V gene, are MGHRA and YSYEKL. The full study reports these points: How much clinical and demographic metadata was included differed by source and by participant, and the metadata was provided uncurated.

The collaborating institutions used their own protocols to collect whole blood in K2EDTA tubes. For TCRbeta analysis, collaborators shipped samples in one of three forms: frozen whole blood, isolated PBMCs, or DNA extracted from either of those sample types. A note on this clone: The antigen it binds to is not known. Base qualities are not recorded, but no much larger clone differs from it by a single base.

The clonotype was recovered from a woman aged 55-75 years with active or convalescent COVID-19. The rearranged segments are TRBV4-1 and TRBJ2-7; 7 of the junction bases match TRBD1. The sample comprised peripheral blood. In nucleotide form, the sequence is TGCGCCAGCAGAAGGACAGGCGCTTCCGACGAGCAGTACTTC. This is translated as CASRRTGASDEQYF.